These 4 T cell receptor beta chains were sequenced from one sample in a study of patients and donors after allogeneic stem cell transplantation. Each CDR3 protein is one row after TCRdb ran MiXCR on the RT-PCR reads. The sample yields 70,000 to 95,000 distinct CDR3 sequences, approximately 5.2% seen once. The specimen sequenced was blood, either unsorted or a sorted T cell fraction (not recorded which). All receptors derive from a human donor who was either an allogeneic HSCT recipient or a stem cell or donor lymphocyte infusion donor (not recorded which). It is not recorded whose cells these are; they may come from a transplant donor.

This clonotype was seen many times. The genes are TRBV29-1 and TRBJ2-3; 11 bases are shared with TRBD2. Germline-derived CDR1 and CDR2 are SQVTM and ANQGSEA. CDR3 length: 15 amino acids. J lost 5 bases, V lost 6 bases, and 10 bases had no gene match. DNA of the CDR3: TGCAGCGTAGCCTTAGCGGGGGGGCCGTTAGATACGCAGTATTTT. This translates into CSVALAGGPLDTQYF.

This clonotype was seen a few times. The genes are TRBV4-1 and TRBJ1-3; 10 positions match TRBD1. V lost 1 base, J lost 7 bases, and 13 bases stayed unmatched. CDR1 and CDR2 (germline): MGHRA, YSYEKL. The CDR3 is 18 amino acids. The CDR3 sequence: CASSQAVWSDRGVNTIYF. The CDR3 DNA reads TGCGCCAGCAGCCAAGCCGTTTGGTCGGACAGGGGGGTCAACACCATATATTTT.

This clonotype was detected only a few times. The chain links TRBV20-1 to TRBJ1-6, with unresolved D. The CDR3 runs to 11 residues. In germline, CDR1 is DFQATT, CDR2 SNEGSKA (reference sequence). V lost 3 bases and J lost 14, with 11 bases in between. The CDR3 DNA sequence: TGCAGTGCTAGTGACGGGCAATCCCTCCACTTT. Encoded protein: CSASDGQSLHF.

The CDR3 loop is CAWRAPGARLEQYF. As DNA, the CDR3 is TGTGCCTGGAGGGCCCCAGGGGCGCGTCTCGAGCAGTACTTC. The chain employs TRBV30 and TRBJ2-7, with D possibly TRBD1 on 6 matching bases. The length of the CDR3 is 14 residues. V was cut by 3 bases and J by 6 bases, with 18 bases left in between. The V gene's germline CDR1 is GTSNPN and CDR2 SVGIG (reference sequence).